What follows describes a single T cell receptor (beta chain). This sample was included in a study of blood T cell repertoires in COVID-19. Study-wide background: Material from acute and convalescent COVID-19 was sourced from the United States, Italy and Spain.

TCRdb's table, derived via immunoSEQ multiplex PCR, lists solely in-frame clones and lacks some. Of about 270,000 clones in the sample, 82% were seen once. J gave up 3 bases and V 5 bases, and 7 bases lay outside the gene matches. The germline gives CDR1 SGHVS, CDR2 FNYEAQ. The CDR3 extends over 15 amino acids. The V gene is TRBV7-6, the J gene TRBJ2-7; 10 nucleotides align to TRBD2. The TCR originated in a woman aged 18-29 years with acute or convalescent COVID-19. Sequenced input: peripheral blood. The CDR3 region is CASSPLAGFIYEQYF. Written as DNA, the CDR3 is TGTGCCAGCAGCCCACTAGCGGGATTCATCTACGAGCAGTACTTC.